Included here is one T cell receptor beta chain sequence, with context. The antigen is not known. The PCR contained 60 Vbeta and 13 Jbeta primers. The assay was immunoSEQ multiplex PCR, and TCRdb's table has in-frame clones only and misses some. Of approximately 300,000 clones listed, about 80% are singletons. These data are taken from a study of cytomegalovirus exposure and HLA in healthy donors. Study-wide points: As immune exposure information, only CMV serostatus was available.

J gave up 2 bases and V 0 bases, and 7 bases lay outside the gene matches. This CDR3 comprises 18 residues. Germline CDR1 SGDLS, CDR2 YYNGEE. The chain is built from TRBV9 and TRBJ2-1; 11 nucleotides match TRBD2. This clonotype was obtained from a girl aged 2 to 9 in good health and CMV-seronegative. Material: PBMCs. The CDR3, as DNA: TGTGCCAGCAGCGTAGCTATGGTGGGACTAGCGGCCTACAATGAGCAGTTCTTC. It is translated as CASSVAMVGLAAYNEQFF.